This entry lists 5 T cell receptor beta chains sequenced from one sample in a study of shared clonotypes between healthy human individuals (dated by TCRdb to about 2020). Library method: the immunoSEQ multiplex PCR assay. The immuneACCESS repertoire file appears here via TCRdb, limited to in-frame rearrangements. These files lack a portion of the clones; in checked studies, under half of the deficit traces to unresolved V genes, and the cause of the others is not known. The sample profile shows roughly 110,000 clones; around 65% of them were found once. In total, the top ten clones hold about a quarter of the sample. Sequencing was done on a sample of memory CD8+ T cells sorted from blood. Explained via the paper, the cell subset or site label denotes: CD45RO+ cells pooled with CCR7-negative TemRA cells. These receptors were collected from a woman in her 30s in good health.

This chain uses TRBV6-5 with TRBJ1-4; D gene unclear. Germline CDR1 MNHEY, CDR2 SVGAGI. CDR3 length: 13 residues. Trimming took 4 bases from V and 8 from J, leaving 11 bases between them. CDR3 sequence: CASSSALEEKLFF. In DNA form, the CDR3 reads TGTGCCAGCAGTTCCGCGTTGGAAGAAAAACTGTTTTTT.

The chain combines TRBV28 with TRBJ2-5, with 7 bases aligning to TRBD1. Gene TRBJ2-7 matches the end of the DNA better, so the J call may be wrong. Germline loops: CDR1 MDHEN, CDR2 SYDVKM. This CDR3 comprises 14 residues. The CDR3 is CASSWDSRSYEQYF. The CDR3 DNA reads TGTGCCAGCAGTTGGGACAGTCGTTCCTACGAGCAGTACTTC.

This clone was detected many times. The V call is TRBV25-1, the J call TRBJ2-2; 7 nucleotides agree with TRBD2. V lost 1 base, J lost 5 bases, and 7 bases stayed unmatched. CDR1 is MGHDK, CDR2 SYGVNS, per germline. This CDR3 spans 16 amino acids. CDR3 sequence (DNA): TGTGCCAGCAGTGAATCGGGGGGAGTCCCTACCGGGGAGCTGTTTTTT. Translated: CASSESGGVPTGELFF.

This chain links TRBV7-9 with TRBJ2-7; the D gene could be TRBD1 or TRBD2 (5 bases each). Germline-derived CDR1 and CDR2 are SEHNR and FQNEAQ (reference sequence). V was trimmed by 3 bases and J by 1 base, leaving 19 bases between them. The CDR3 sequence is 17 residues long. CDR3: CASSFGKGEKGSYEQYF. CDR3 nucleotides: TGTGCCAGCAGCTTCGGGAAAGGGGAAAAAGGGTCCTACGAGCAGTACTTC.

The CDR3 reads CASTLWGNLRANVLTF. The CDR3 DNA reads TGTGCCAGCACTTTGTGGGGGAACCTACGGGCCAACGTCCTGACTTTC. V usage is TRBV6-6 and J usage is TRBJ2-6; D could derive from TRBD1 or TRBD2 (5 bases each). From germline, CDR1 is MNHNY and CDR2 SVGAGI (reference sequence). V lost 7 bases to trimming and J lost 5 bases, with 18 bases between them. The CDR3 is 16 amino acids.